This T cell receptor (beta chain) comes out of a study of cytomegalovirus exposure and HLA in healthy donors. Study-level findings and limits: Across donors, most TCRs were seen rarely, yet some public ones were widespread.

The CDR3 consists of 13 residues. Germline lookup yields CDR1 SGHAT and CDR2 FQNNGV. Trimming shortened V by 3 bases and J by 4 bases, and 6 bases separated the two germline ends. As concerns this clone: The antigen remains unidentified.

The PCR employed 60 Vbeta primers together with 13 Jbeta primers. This table comes from immunoSEQ multiplex PCR, and its TCRdb copy is limited to in-frame clones, with some not included. The sample carries 85,000 to 100,000 clones, over 75% recorded once. The clonotype comes from a female donor in good health and CMV-seropositive. The J gene is TRBJ1-4, the V gene TRBV11-2, with D maybe TRBD1 (5 bases). Specimen: PBMCs. DNA for the CDR3: TGTGCCAGCAGCTTTCAGGGTAATGAAAAACTGTTTTTT. This translates into CASSFQGNEKLFF.